This entry lists 4 T cell receptor beta chains sequenced from one sample in a study of cytomegalovirus exposure and HLA in healthy donors. 13 Jbeta primers and 60 Vbeta primers were used for the PCR. Here immunoSEQ multiplex PCR was the method, and the copy in TCRdb shows in-frame clones only, minus some. This table holds 90,000 to 120,000 clones, roughly 87% found once. Specimen: PBMCs. The source is a man aged 30-40 years in good health and CMV-seropositive.

The J gene is TRBJ2-2, the V gene TRBV25-1; 7 nucleotides align to TRBD2. After removal of 7 bases from V and 3 bases from J, the junction contained 11 bases not matched to a gene. Per the germline V gene, CDR1 is MGHDK and CDR2 is SYGVNS. The length of the CDR3 is 16 residues. The CDR3 loop reads CASTPVGREDTGELFF. CDR3 DNA: TGTGCCAGCACCCCGGTGGGGAGGGAGGACACCGGGGAGCTGTTTTTT. The whole variable domain, remainder taken from reference TRBV25-1 and TRBJ2-2, is EADIYQTPRYLVIGTGKKITLECSQTMGHDKMYWYQQDPGMELHLIHYSYGVNSTEKGDLSSESTVSRIRTEHFPLTLESARPSHTSQYLCASTPVGREDTGELFFGEGSRLTVL.

The genes are TRBV5-4 and TRBJ2-2; D is unclear. In germline, CDR1 is SGHNT, CDR2 YYREEE (reference sequence). V dropped 1 base and J dropped 7 bases, with 8 bases sitting between them. The length of the CDR3 is 13 residues. CDR3 sequence: CASSLIAGGELFF. In DNA, the CDR3 is TGTGCCAGCAGCTTGATCGCCGGCGGGGAGCTGTTTTTT. The full variable domain, its missing parts supplied by reference TRBV5-4 and TRBJ2-2, is ETGVTQSPTHLIKTRGQQVTLRCSSQSGHNTVSWYQQALGQGPQFIFQYYREEENGRGNFPPRFSGLQFPNYSSELNVNALELDDSALYLCASSLIAGGELFFGEGSRLTVL.

This clone occurred once. This sequence joins TRBV10-1 and TRBJ2-5; no definite D call. The CDR3 runs 14 residues. Trimming cost V 3 bases and J 5 bases, with 13 bases left between them. Germline lookup yields CDR1 WNHNN and CDR2 SYGVQD (reference sequence). The DNA of the CDR3 is TGCGCCAGCAGTGATGCGGCACGGTGGGAGACCCAGTACTTC. Protein: CASSDAARWETQYF.

The rearrangement joins TRBV6-4 to TRBJ2-1; TRBD2 agrees at 11 bases. The CDR3 loop spans 16 amino acids. The V gene's germline CDR1 is MRHNA and CDR2 SNTAGT. V was clipped by 2 bases and J by 2 bases; unmatched bases: 2. In nucleotides, the CDR3 is TGTGCCAGCAGTGACGTAGCGGGGGGGCCCTACAATGAGCAGTTCTTC. Protein sequence: CASSDVAGGPYNEQFF.